The 12 T cell receptor beta chains below all came from one sample that was sequenced in a study of T cells in tumors after PD-1 blockade. Measured with immunoSEQ multiplex PCR; TCRdb has only the in-frame clones, and not every one. The profile shows 55,000 to 65,000 clones, over 75% of them singletons. The specimen was PBMCs, collected before anti-PD-1 treatment. The receptors derive from a human donor with basal cell carcinoma.

This chain connects TRBV7-9 to TRBJ1-1, with D unresolved. CDR3 length: 16 residues. Trimming took off 1 base at V and 1 base at J, with 13 bases between the two ends. Per the germline V gene, CDR1 is SEHNR and CDR2 is FQNEAQ (reference sequence). This CDR3 is CASSLEGSYRNTEAFF. Here the CDR3 DNA reads TGTGCCAGCAGCTTAGAGGGTTCTTATCGGAACACTGAAGCTTTCTTT.

The CDR3 spells CASSQETGVGLETQYF. The CDR3 DNA reads TGTGCCAGCAGCCAGGAGACAGGGGTAGGATTGGAGACCCAGTACTTC. The chain is built from TRBV4-2 and TRBJ2-5, with TRBD1 identical over 8 bases. Germline V gene lookup returns CDR1 LGHNA and CDR2 YNFKEQ. Trimming cost V 3 bases and J 5 bases; bases outside gene matches: 11. The CDR3 runs 16 residues.

This clone has only one observation. The chain carries TRBV19 and TRBJ2-7; 9 bases agree with TRBD1. Germline V lookup: CDR1 LNHDA, CDR2 SQIVND (reference sequence). The CDR3 runs 14 residues. Trimming removed 3 bases from V and 5 bases from J; junction bases left unmatched: 5. The CDR3 region is CASSMGQGGNEQYF. The CDR3 nucleotides read TGTGCCAGTAGTATGGGACAGGGTGGGAACGAGCAGTACTTC.

This sequence joins TRBV6-5 and TRBJ2-7; D remains unclear. Trimming removed 2 bases from V and 3 bases from J, with 5 bases in between. The CDR3 consists of 12 residues. CDR1 MNHEY and CDR2 SVGAGI come from the germline V gene. DNA for the CDR3: TGTGCCAGCAGTTACAGTGTCTACGAGCAGTACTTC. Translating it yields CASSYSVYEQYF.

The chain employs TRBV14 and TRBJ1-2; tentatively, D is TRBD1 (5 bases). The CDR3 loop spans 15 amino acids. V gave up 1 base and J gave up 2 bases, with 11 bases separating them. Germline CDR1 and CDR2: SGHDN and FVKESK. This CDR3 is CASSQGGTLNYGYTF. CDR3 nucleotides: TGTGCCAGCAGCCAAGGGGGGACTCTCAACTATGGCTACACCTTC.

This clone was detected a few times. The V gene is TRBV6-5, the J gene TRBJ2-3; D may be TRBD2 (5 bases). Germline V gene sequence: CDR1 MNHEY, CDR2 SVGAGI. Trimming stripped 7 bases from V and 2 bases from J, with 16 bases between. The CDR3 is 15 amino acids. The CDR3 reads CASTLALDFTDTQYF. For the CDR3, the DNA is TGTGCCAGCACTTTAGCACTAGATTTCACAGATACGCAGTATTTT.

The chain recombines TRBV27 with TRBJ1-2; weak D call: TRBD1 (6 bases). Germline values: CDR1 MNHEY, CDR2 SMNVEV (reference sequence). The V end was cut by 5 bases, the J end by 4 bases, with 14 bases between. The CDR3 is made up of 14 amino acids. CDR3 coding DNA: TGTGCCAGCAGTACCGGGACACGGGGCTATGGCTACACCTTC. Its protein is CASSTGTRGYGYTF.

The chain employs TRBV5-1 and TRBJ2-2, with D perhaps TRBD1 (6 bases). CDR3 size: 14 residues. Trimming pared 4 bases from V and 6 bases from J, leaving 13 bases between. Looked up from germline, CDR1 is SGHRS and CDR2 is YFSETQ. The CDR3 nucleotides are TGCGCCAGCAGCGCCCAACAGGGTCCCGGGGAGCTGTTTTTT. Amino acids: CASSAQQGPGELFF.

V usage is TRBV6-2 or TRBV6-3 and J usage is TRBJ2-7; D may match TRBD1 or TRBD2 (5 bases each). There are 16 residues in the CDR3. V lost 1 base and J lost 1, with 14 bases in between. Germline lookup yields CDR1 MNHEY and CDR2 SVGEGT. CDR3 protein: CASSYWDRRDSYEQYF. In DNA form, the CDR3 reads TGTGCCAGCAGTTACTGGGACCGAAGGGATTCCTACGAGCAGTACTTC.

The chain joins TRBV29-1 to TRBJ1-2; D is perhaps TRBD1 (6 bases). CDR3 length equals 12 residues. Germline V lookup: CDR1 SQVTM, CDR2 ANQGSEA. V was shortened by 7 bases and J by 8 bases, with 17 bases between the two germline ends. The CDR3 DNA reads TGCAGCGCGAAAGAGGGGGTAGGGGGCTACACCTTC. Translation gives CSAKEGVGGYTF.

This chain connects TRBV18 to TRBJ1-4, with D maybe TRBD1 (6 bases). CDR3 length: 20 residues. Germline V gene data show CDR1 as KGHSH and CDR2 as LQKENI. The V end lost 0 bases, the J end lost 2 bases, and 22 bases lay between the germline ends. The CDR3 sequence is CASSPPPLTGQRNTNEKLFF. CDR3 nucleotides: TGTGCCAGCTCACCACCCCCACTCACGGGACAAAGAAATACTAATGAAAAACTGTTTTTT.

The chain joins TRBV6-1 to TRBJ1-1; D gene unclear. With 2 bases removed from V and 10 bases from J, the gap between germline ends came to 14 bases. Per germline, CDR1 MNHNS and CDR2 SASEGT. The length of the CDR3 is 13 residues. The CDR3: CASSEWGQGVAFF. CDR3 nucleotide sequence: TGTGCCAGCAGTGAATGGGGTCAAGGAGTAGCTTTCTTT.